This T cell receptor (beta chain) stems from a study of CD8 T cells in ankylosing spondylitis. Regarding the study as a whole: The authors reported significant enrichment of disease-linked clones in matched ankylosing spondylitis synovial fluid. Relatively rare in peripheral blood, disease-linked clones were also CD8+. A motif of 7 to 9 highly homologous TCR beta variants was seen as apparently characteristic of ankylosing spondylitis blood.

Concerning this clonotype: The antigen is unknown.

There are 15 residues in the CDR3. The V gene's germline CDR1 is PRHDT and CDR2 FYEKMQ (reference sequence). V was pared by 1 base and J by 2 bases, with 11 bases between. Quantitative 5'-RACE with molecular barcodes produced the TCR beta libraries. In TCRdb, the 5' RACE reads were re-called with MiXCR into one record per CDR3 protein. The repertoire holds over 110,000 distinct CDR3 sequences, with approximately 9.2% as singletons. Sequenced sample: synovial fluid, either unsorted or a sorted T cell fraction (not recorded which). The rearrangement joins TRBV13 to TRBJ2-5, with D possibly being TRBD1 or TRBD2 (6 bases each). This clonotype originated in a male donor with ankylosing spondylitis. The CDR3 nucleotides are TGTGCCAGCAGCTTAGTACGGGGGCGACAAGAGACCCAGTACTTC. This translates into CASSLVRGRQETQYF. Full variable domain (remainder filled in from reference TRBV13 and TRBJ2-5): AAGVIQSPRHLIKEKRETATLKCYPIPRHDTVYWYQQGPGQDPQFLISFYEKMQSDKGSIPDRFSAQQFSDYHSELNMSSLELGDSALYFCASSLVRGRQETQYFGPGTRLLVL.